This TCR beta chain comes out of a study of blood T cell repertoires in COVID-19. The CDR3 covers 15 residues. Germline loops: CDR1 LNHNV, CDR2 YYDKDF (reference sequence). The V end lost 0 bases, the J end lost 0 bases, and 8 bases lay between the germline ends. This table comes from immunoSEQ multiplex PCR, and its TCRdb copy is limited to in-frame clones, with some not included. This repertoire shows under 250,000 clones, just under 90% found once; its top ten account for 2% to 3%. This chain links TRBV15 with TRBJ1-1, with D possibly being TRBD1 (6 bases). Sequences were obtained from peripheral blood. The sequence was collected from a man between 25 and 39 years old with COVID-19, enrolled during active disease. CDR3: CATSRDGGMNTEAFF. The CDR3 DNA is TGTGCCACCAGCAGAGATGGGGGCATGAACACTGAAGCTTTCTTT.